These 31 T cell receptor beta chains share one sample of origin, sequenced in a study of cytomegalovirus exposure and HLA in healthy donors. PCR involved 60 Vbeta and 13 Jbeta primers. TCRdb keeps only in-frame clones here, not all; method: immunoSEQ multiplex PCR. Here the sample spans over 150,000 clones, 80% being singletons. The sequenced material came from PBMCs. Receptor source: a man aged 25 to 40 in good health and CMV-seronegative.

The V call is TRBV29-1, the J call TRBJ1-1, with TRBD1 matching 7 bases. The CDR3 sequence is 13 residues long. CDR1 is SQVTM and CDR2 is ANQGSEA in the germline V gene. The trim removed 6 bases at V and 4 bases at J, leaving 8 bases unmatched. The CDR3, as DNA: TGCAGCGTCGGTACAGGGGCTGGCACTGAAGCTTTCTTT. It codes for CSVGTGAGTEAFF.

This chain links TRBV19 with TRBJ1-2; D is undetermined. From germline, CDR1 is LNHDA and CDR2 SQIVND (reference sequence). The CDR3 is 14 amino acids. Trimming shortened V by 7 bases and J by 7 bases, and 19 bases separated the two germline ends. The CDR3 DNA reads TGTGCCAGTATTGATTGGGGAGGGCGATTTGGCTACACCTTC. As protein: CASIDWGGRFGYTF. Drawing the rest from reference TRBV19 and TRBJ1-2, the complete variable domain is DGGITQSPKYLFRKEGQNVTLSCEQNLNHDAMYWYRQDPGQGLRLIYYSQIVNDFQKGDIAEGYSVSREKKESFPLTVTSAQKNPTAFYLCASIDWGGRFGYTFGSGTRLTVV.

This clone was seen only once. The CDR3 coding sequence is TGTGCCAGCAGCGTAGCTCCGGGCGGGACCAGCACAGATACGCAGTATTTT. Translation gives CASSVAPGGTSTDTQYF. V and J are TRBV9 and TRBJ2-3; tentative D call: TRBD2 (6 bases). Germline loops: CDR1 SGDLS, CDR2 YYNGEE. V shed 0 bases and J shed 0 bases, with 14 bases lying between them. The CDR3 runs to 17 residues.

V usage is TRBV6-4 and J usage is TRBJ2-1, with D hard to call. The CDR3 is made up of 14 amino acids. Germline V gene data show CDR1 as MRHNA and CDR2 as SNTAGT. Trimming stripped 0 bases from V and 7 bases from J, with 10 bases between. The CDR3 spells CASSDSMASNEQFF. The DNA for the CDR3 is TGTGCCAGCAGTGACTCGATGGCTTCGAATGAGCAGTTCTTC.

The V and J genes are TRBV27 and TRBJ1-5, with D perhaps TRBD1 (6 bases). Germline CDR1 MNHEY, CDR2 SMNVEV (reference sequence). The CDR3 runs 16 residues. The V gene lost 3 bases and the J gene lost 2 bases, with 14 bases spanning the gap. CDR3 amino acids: CASSFGGGYGNQPQHF. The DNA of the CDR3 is TGTGCCAGCAGTTTCGGGGGGGGCTATGGCAATCAGCCCCAGCATTTT.

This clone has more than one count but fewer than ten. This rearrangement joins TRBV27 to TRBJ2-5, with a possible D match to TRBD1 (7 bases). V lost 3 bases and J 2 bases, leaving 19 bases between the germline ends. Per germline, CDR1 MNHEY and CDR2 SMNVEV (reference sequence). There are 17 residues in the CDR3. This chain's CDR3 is CASSLKFGGTVQETQYF. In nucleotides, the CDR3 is TGTGCCAGCAGTTTGAAGTTTGGGGGGACAGTTCAAGAGACCCAGTACTTC.

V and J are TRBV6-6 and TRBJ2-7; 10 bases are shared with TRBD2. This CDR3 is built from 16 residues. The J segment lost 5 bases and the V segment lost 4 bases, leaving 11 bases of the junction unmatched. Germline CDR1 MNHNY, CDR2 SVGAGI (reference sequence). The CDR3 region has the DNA TGTGCCAGCAGTTGGAGCGGGGGGGCAAGTCCCGACGAGCAGTACTTC. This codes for CASSWSGGASPDEQYF.

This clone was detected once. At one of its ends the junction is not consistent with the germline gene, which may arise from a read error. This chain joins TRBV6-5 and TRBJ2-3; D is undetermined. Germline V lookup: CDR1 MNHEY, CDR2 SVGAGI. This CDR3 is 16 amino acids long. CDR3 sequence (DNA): TGTGCCAGCAGCTACTATTTGGCAGGCCTCACAGATACGCAGTATTTT. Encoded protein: CASSYYLAGLTDTQYF.

CDR3 coding DNA: TGCGCCAGCTACAGGGACAGGGACTACAATGAGCAGTTCTTC. The encoded protein is CASYRDRDYNEQFF. The chain is built from TRBV5-1 and TRBJ2-1; 9 bases agree with TRBD1. The CDR3 length is 14 residues. Trimming at V came to 7 bases and at J to 3 bases, leaving 5 bases not matched to a gene. The germline CDR1 and CDR2 sequences are SGHRS and YFSETQ. Together with reference TRBV5-1 and TRBJ2-1, the CDR3 gives the full variable domain: KAGVTQTPRYLIKTRGQQVTLSCSPISGHRSVSWYQQTPGQGLQFLFEYFSETQRNKGNFPGRFSGRQFSNSRSEMNVSTLELGDSALYLCASYRDRDYNEQFFGPGTRLTVL.

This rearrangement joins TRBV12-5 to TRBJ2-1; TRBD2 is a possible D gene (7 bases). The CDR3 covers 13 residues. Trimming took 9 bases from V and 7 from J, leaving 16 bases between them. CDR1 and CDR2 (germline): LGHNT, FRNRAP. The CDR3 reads CASSTGRANEQFF. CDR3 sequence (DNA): TGTGCTAGCTCCACAGGGAGGGCAAATGAGCAGTTCTTC.

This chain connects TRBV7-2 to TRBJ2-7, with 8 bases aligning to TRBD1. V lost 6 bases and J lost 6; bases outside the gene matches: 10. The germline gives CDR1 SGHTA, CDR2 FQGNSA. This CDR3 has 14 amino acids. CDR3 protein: CASSRETGAPEQYF. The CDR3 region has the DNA TGTGCCAGCAGTAGAGAGACAGGGGCCCCCGAGCAGTACTTC.

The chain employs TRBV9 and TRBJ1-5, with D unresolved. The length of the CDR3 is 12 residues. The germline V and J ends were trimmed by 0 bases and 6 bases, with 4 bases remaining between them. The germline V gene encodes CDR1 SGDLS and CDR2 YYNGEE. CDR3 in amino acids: CASSVDGQPQHF. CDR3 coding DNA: TGTGCCAGCAGCGTAGACGGTCAGCCCCAGCATTTT.

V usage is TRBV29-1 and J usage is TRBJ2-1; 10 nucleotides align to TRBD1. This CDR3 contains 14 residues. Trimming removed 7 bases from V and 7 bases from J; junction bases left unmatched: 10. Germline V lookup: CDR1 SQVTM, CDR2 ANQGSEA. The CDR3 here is CSGQGAISLNEQFF. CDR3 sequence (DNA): TGCAGCGGACAGGGGGCCATTAGTCTAAATGAGCAGTTCTTC.

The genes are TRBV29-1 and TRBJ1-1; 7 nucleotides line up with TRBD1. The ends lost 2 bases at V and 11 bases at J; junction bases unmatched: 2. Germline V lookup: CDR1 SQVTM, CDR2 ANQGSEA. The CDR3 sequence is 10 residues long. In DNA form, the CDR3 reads TGCAGCGTTGAAAGGGGGCTGGCTTTCTTT. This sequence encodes CSVERGLAFF.

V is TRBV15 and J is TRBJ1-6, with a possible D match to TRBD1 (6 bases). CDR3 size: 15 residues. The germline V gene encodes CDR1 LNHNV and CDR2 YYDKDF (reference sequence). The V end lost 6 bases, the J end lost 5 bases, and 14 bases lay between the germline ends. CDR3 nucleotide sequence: TGTGCCACCAGGGAACAGGGAACCAATAATTCACCCCTCCACTTT. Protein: CATREQGTNNSPLHF.

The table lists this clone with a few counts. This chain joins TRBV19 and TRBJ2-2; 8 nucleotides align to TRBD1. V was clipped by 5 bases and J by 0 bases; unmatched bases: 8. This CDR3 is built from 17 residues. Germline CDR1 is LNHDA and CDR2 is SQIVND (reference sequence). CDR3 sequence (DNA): TGTGCCAGTAGTCAATCCCTACAGGGGGCGAACACCGGGGAGCTGTTTTTT. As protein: CASSQSLQGANTGELFF.

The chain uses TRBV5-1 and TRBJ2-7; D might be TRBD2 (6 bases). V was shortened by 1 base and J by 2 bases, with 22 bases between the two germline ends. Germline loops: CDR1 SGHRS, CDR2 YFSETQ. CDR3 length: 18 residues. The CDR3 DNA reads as TGCGCCAGCAGCTTGAGGGCCGGCTCGGGGACTCAAACCTACGAGCAGTACTTC. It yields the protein CASSLRAGSGTQTYEQYF.

The CDR3 protein is CASSLGIHVLYTQYF. DNA for the CDR3: TGTGCCAGCAGTTTAGGCATCCACGTTCTTTATACGCAGTATTTT. This chain joins TRBV27 and TRBJ2-3; no clear D. The germline V gene encodes CDR1 MNHEY and CDR2 SMNVEV (reference sequence). Between the trimmed V and J ends, which lost 2 bases and 7 bases, there was a span of 16 bases. The CDR3 has 15 residues.

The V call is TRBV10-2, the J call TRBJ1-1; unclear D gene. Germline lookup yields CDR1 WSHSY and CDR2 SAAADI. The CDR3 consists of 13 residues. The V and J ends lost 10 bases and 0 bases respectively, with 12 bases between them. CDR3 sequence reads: CATIEFLNTEAFF. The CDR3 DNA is TGCGCCACCATCGAGTTCCTGAACACTGAAGCTTTCTTT.

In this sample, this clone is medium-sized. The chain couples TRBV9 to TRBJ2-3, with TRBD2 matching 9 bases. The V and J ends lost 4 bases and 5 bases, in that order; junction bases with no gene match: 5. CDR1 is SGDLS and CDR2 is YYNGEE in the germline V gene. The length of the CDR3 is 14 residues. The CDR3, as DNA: TGTGCCAGCAGCCCTGGGACTAGCCAAGATACGCAGTATTTT. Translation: CASSPGTSQDTQYF.

The CDR3 spells CASSSGGRVGEQYF. The CDR3 coding sequence is TGTGCCAGTAGTTCGGGAGGCCGAGTGGGGGAGCAGTACTTC. The chain is built from TRBV19 and TRBJ2-7; 7 bases align to TRBD2. Germline assignment: CDR1 LNHDA and CDR2 SQIVND (reference sequence). Trimming removed 5 bases from V and 7 bases from J; junction bases left unmatched: 11. CDR3 size: 14 residues.

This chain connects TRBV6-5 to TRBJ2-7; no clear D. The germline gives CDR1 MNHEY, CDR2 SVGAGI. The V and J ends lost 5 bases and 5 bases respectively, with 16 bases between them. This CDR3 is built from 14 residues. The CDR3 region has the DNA TGTGCCAGCAGTCCCAGGATTGCTTCCGACGAGCAGTACTTC. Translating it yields CASSPRIASDEQYF.

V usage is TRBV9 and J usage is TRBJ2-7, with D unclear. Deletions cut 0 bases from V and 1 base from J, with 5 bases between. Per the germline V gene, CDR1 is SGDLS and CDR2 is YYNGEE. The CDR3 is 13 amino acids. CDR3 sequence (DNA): TGTGCCAGCAGCGTAGCGACTTCCTACGAGCAGTACTTC. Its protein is CASSVATSYEQYF.

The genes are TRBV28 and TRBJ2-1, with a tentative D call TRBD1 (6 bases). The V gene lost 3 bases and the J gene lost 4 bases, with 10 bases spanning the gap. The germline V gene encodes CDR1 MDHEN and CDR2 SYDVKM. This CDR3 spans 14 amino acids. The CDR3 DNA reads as TGTGCCAGCAGTTTGGGAAGGGGGTACAATGAGCAGTTCTTC. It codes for CASSLGRGYNEQFF. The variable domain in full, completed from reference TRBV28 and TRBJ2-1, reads DVKVTQSSRYLVKRTGEKVFLECVQDMDHENMFWYRQDPGLGLRLIYFSYDVKMKEKGDIPEGYSVSREKKERFSLILESASTNQTSMYLCASSLGRGYNEQFFGPGTRLTVL.

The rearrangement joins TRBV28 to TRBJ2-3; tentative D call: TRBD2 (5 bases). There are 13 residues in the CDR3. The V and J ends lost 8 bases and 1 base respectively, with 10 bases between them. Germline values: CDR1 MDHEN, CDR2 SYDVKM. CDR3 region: CASRGSGTDTQYF. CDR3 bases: TGTGCCAGCCGAGGTAGCGGCACAGATACGCAGTATTTT.

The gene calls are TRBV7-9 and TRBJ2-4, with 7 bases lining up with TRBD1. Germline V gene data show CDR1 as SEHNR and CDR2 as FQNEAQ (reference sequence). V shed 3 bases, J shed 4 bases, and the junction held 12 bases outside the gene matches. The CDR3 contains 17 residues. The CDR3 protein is CASSLIEGARGKNIQYF. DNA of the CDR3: TGTGCCAGCAGCTTGATTGAGGGGGCAAGGGGTAAAAACATTCAGTACTTC.

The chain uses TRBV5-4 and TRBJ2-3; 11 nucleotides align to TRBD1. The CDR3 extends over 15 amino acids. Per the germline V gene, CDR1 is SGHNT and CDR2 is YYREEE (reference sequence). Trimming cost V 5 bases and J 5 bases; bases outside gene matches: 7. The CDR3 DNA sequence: TGTGCCAGCAGACTGGACAGGGGGCAGAGAGATACGCAGTATTTT. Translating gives CASRLDRGQRDTQYF. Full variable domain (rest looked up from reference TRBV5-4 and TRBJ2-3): ETGVTQSPTHLIKTRGQQVTLRCSSQSGHNTVSWYQQALGQGPQFIFQYYREEENGRGNFPPRFSGLQFPNYSSELNVNALELDDSALYLCASRLDRGQRDTQYFGPGTRLTVL.

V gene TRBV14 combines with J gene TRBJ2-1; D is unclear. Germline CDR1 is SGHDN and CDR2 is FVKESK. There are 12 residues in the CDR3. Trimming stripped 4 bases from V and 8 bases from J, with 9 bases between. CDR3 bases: TGTGCCAGCAGCCCGCGCCGGGATGAGCAGTTCTTC. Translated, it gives CASSPRRDEQFF.

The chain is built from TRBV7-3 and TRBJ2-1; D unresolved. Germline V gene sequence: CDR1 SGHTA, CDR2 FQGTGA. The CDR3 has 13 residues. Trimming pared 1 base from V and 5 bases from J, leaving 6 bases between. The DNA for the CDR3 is TGTGCCAGCAGCTTAATGGCTCACAATGAGCAGTTCTTC. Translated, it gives CASSLMAHNEQFF.

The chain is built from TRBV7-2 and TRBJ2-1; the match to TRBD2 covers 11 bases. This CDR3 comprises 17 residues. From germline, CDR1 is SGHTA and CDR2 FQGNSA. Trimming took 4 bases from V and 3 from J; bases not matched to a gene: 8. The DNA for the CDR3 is TGTGCCAGCAGCTCCTATGTACTAGCGGGAGACTACAATGAGCAGTTCTTC. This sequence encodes CASSSYVLAGDYNEQFF.

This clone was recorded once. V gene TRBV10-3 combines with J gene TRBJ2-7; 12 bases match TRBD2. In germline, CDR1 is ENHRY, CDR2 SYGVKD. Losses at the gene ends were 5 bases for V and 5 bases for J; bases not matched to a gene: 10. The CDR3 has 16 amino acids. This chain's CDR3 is CAISTRTSGVGNEQYF. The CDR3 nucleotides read TGTGCCATCAGTACCCGGACTAGCGGGGTAGGCAACGAGCAGTACTTC.